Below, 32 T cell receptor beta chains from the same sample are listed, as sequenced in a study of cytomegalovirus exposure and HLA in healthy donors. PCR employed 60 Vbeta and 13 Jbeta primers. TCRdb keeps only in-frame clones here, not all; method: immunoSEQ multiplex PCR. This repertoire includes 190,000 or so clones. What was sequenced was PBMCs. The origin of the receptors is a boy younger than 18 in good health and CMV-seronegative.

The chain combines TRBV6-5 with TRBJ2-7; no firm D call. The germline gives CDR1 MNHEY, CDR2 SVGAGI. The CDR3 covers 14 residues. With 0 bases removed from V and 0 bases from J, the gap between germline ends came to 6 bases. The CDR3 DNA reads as TGTGCCAGCAGTTACTCGACACGCTCCTACGAGCAGTACTTC. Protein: CASSYSTRSYEQYF.

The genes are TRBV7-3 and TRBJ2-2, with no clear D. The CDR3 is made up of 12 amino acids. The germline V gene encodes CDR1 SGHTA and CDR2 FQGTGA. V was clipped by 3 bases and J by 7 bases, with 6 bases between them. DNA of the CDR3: TGTGCCAGCAGCTTCCAGAACGGGGAGCTGTTTTTT. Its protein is CASSFQNGELFF.

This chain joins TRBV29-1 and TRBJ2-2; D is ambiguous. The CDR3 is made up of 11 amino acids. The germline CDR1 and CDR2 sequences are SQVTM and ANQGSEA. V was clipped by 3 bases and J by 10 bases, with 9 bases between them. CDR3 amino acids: CSVEVRQELFF. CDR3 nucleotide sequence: TGCAGCGTTGAGGTCAGGCAGGAGCTGTTTTTT.

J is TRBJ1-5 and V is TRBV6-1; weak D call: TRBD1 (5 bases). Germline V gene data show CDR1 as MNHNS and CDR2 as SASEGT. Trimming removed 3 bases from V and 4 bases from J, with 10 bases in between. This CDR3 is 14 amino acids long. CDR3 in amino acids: CASSDLAGNQPQHF. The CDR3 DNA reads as TGTGCCAGCAGTGATTTGGCAGGGAATCAGCCCCAGCATTTT.

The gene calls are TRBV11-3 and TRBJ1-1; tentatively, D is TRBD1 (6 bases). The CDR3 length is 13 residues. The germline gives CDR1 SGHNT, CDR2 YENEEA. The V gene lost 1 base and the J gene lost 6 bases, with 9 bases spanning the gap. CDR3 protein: CASSLGRGAEAFF. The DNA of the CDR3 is TGTGCCAGCAGCTTAGGCAGGGGTGCTGAAGCTTTCTTT.

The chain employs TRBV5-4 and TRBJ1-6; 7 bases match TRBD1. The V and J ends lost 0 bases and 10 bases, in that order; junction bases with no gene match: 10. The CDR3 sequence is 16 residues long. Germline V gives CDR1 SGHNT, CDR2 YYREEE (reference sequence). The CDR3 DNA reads TGTGCCAGCAGCTTGGCCATTGGGCAGGGGGGATCACCCCTCCACTTT. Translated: CASSLAIGQGGSPLHF.

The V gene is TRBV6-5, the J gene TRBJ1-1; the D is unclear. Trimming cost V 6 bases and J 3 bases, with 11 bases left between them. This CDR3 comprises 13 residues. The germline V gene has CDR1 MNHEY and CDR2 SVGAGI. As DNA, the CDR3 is TGTGCCAGCAGCCGTCTCGGTCACACTGAAGCTTTCTTT. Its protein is CASSRLGHTEAFF.

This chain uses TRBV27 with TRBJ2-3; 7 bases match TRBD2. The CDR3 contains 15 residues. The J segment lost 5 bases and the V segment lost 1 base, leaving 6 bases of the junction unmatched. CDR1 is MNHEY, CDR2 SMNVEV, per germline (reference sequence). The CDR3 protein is CASSLWGGVVDTQYF. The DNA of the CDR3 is TGTGCCAGCAGTTTATGGGGGGGGGTCGTAGATACGCAGTATTTT.

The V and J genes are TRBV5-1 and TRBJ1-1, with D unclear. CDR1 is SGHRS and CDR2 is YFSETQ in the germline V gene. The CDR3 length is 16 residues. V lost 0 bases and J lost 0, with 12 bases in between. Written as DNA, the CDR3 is TGCGCCAGCAGCTTGGGACCAGGCACCATGAACACTGAAGCTTTCTTT. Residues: CASSLGPGTMNTEAFF.

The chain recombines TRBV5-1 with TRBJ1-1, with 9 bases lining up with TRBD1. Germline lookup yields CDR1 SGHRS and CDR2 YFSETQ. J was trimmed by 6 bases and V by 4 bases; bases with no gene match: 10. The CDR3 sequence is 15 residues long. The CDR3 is CASSPQGAKAPEAFF. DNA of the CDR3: TGCGCCAGCAGCCCACAGGGGGCTAAGGCCCCTGAAGCTTTCTTT.

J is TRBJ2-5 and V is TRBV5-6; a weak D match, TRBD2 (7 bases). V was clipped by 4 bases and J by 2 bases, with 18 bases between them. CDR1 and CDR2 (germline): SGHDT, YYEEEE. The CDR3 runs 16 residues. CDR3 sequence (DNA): TGTGCCAGCAGCAGGCGGGTAGGGGGGGGGCAAGAGACCCAGTACTTC. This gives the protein CASSRRVGGGQETQYF. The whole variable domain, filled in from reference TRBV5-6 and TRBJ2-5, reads DAGVTQSPTHLIKTRGQQVTLRCSPKSGHDTVSWYQQALGQGPQFIFQYYEEEERQRGNFPDRFSGHQFPNYSSELNVNALLLGDSALYLCASSRRVGGGQETQYFGPGTRLLVL.

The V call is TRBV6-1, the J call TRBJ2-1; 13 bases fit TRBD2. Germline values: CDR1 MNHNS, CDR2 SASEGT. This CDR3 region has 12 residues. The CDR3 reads CGTSGGNNEQFF. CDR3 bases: TGTGGGACTAGCGGGGGTAACAATGAGCAGTTCTTC.

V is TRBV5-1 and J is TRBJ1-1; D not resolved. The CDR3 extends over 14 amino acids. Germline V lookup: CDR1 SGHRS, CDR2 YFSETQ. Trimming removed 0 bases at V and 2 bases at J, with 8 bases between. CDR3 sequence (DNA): TGCGCCAGCAGCTTGGAGTCGGTTAACACTGAAGCTTTCTTT. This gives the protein CASSLESVNTEAFF.

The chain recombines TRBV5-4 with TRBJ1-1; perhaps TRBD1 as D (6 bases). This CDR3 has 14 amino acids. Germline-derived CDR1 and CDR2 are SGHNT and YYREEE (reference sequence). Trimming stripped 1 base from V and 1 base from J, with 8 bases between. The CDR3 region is CASSLWDTNTEAFF. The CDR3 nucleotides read TGTGCCAGCAGCTTGTGGGACACGAACACTGAAGCTTTCTTT.

DNA for the CDR3: TGTGCCAGCAGCTTGGGATCAACAGGGGTATCAGACTATGGCTACACCTTC. Translation: CASSLGSTGVSDYGYTF. V usage is TRBV5-4 and J usage is TRBJ1-2, with 7 positions matching TRBD1. The CDR3 consists of 17 residues. Trimming took 0 bases from V and 3 from J; bases not matched to a gene: 11. Germline loops: CDR1 SGHNT, CDR2 YYREEE (reference sequence).

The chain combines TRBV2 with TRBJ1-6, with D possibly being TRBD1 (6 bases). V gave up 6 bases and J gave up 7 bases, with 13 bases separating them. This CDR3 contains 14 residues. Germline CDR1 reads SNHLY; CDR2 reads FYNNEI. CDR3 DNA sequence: TGTGCCAGCAGGTACAGGGTATACAATTCACCCCTCCACTTT. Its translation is CASRYRVYNSPLHF.

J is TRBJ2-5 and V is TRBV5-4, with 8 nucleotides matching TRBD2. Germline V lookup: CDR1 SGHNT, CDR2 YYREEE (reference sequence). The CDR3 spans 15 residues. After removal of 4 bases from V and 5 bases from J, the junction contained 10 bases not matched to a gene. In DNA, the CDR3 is TGTGCCAGCAGCCTACCGGGACTAGGTATGGAGACCCAGTACTTC. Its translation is CASSLPGLGMETQYF.

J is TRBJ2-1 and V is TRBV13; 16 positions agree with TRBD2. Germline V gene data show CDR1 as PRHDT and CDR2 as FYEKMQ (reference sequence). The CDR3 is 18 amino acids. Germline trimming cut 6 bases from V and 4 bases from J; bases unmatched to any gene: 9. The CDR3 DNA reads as TGTGCCAGCAGACCCGGGACTAGCGGGGGGGGAAGGTACAATGAGCAGTTCTTC. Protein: CASRPGTSGGGRYNEQFF.

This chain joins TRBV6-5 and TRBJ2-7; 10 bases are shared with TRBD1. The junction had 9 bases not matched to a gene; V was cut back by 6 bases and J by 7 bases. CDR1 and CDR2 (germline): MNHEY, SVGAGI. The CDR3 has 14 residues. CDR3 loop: CASSWDRGGSEQYF. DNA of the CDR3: TGTGCCAGCAGCTGGGACAGGGGTGGGTCGGAGCAGTACTTC.

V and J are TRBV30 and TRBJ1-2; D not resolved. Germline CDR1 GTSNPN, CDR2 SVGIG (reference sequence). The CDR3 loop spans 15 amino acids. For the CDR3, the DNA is TGTGTCTGTCGAGTACGGGATCGAGGTAACTATGGCTACACCTTC. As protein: CVCRVRDRGNYGYTF. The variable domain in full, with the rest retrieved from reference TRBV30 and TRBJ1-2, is SQTIHQWPATLVQPVGSPLSLECTVEGTSNPNLYWYRQAAGRGLQLLFYSVGIGQISSEVPQNLSASRPQDRQFILSSKKLLLSDSGFYLCVCRVRDRGNYGYTFGSGTRLTVV.

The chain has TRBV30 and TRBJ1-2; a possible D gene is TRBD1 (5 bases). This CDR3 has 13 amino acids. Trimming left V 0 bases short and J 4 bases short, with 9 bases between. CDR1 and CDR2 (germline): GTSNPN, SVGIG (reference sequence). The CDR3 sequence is CAWSVARVYGYTF. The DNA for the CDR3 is TGTGCCTGGAGTGTAGCCAGGGTCTATGGCTACACCTTC.

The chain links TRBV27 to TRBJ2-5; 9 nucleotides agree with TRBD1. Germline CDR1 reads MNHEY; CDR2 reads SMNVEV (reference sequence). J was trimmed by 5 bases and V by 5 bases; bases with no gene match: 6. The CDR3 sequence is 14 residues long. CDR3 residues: CASSGTGIKETQYF. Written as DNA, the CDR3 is TGTGCCAGCAGTGGGACAGGGATAAAGGAGACCCAGTACTTC.

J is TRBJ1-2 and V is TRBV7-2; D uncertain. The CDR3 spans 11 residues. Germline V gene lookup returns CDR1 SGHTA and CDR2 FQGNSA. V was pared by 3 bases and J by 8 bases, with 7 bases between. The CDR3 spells CASSFLRGYTF. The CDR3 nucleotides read TGTGCCAGCAGCTTCTTACGGGGCTACACCTTC.

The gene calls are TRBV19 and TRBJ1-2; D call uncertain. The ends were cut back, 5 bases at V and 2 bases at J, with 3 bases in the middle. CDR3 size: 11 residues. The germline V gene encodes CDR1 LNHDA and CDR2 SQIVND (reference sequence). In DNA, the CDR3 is TGTGCCAGTAGTCGGAACTATGGCTACACCTTC. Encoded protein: CASSRNYGYTF.

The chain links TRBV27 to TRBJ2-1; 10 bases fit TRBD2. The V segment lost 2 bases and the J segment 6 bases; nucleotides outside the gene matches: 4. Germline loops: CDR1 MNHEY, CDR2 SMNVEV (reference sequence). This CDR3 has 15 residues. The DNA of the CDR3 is TGTGCCAGCAGTTTAGTACTAGCGGGGCCCAATGAGCAGTTCTTC. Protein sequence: CASSLVLAGPNEQFF.

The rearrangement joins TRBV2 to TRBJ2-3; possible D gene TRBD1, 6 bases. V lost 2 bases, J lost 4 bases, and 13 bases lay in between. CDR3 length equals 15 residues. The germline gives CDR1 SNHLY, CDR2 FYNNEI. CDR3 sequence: CASSELWGRPDTQYF. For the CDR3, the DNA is TGTGCCAGCAGTGAACTTTGGGGGCGCCCAGATACGCAGTATTTT.

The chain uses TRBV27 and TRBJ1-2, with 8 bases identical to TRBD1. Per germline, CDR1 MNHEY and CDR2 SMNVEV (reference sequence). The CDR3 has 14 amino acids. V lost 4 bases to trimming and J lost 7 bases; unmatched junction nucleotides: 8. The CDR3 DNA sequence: TGTGCCAGCAGTTCCACCTCGGACAGGGCTGGCTACACCTTC. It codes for CASSSTSDRAGYTF.

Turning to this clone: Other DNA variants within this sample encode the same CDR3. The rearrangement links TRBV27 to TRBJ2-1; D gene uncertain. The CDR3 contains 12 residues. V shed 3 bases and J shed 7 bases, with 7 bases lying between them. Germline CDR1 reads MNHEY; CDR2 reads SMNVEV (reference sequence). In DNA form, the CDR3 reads TGTGCCAGCAGTTTGGGCGCAAATGAGCAGTTCTTC. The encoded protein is CASSLGANEQFF.

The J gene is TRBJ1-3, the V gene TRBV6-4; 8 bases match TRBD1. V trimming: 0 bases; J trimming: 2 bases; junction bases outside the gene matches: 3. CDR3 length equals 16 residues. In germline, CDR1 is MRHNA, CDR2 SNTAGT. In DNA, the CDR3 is TGTGCCAGCAGTGACTCAAGGGACAGGCCTGGAAACACCATATATTTT. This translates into CASSDSRDRPGNTIYF.

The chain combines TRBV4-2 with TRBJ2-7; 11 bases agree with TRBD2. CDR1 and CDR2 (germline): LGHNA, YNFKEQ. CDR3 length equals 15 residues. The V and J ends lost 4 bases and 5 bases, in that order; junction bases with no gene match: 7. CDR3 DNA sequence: TGTGCCAGCAGCCCGCTTAGCGGGGGGGCCAACGAGCAGTACTTC. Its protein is CASSPLSGGANEQYF.

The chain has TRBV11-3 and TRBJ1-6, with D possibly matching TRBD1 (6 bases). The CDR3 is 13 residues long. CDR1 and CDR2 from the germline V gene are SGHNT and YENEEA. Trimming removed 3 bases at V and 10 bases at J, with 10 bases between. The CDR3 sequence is CASSFRGGSPLHF. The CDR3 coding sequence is TGTGCCAGCAGCTTCAGGGGTGGATCACCCCTCCACTTT.

The CDR3 loop reads CASSALQDLEQFF. CDR3 coding DNA: TGTGCCAGCAGCGCTCTCCAGGATCTCGAGCAGTTCTTC. This chain links TRBV7-8 with TRBJ2-1; D ambiguous. The CDR3 contains 13 residues. V lost 5 bases and J 10 bases, leaving 15 bases between the germline ends. The V gene's germline CDR1 is SGHVS and CDR2 FQNEAQ.